The source of this T cell receptor beta chain is a study of T cells in localized non-small cell lung cancer. Study-level findings and limits: Because only a single region of the tumor was sequenced, heterogeneity remains possible. Uninvolved adjacent lung showed higher T cell clonality than tumor. With higher T cell density in blood came longer overall survival. Out of the top 100 tumor clones, a median 57 were seen in adjacent lung.

From germline, CDR1 is SGDLS and CDR2 YYNGEE. V lost 0 bases, J lost 2 bases, and 9 bases lay in between. The CDR3 totals 14 residues. About this clone itself: The antigen is not known.

TCRdb's table, derived via immunoSEQ multiplex PCR, lists solely in-frame clones and lacks some. This table holds fewer than 25,000 clones, 88% found once. The clonotype comes from a man aged 35 to 69 with stage II lung adenocarcinoma. The V call is TRBV9, the J call TRBJ2-7; no reliable D call. The sequencing here drew on PBMCs, taken before any cancer treatment. The CDR3 is CASSVGAVAYEQYF. The CDR3 DNA reads as TGTGCCAGCAGCGTAGGTGCGGTGGCCTACGAGCAGTACTTC. Variable domain in full (rest from reference TRBV9 and TRBJ2-7): DSGVTQTPKHLITATGQRVTLRCSPRSGDLSVYWYQQSLDQGLQFLIQYYNGEERAKGNILERFSAQQFPDLHSELNLSSLELGDSALYFCASSVGAVAYEQYFGPGTRLTVT.